This T cell receptor (beta chain) was recorded in a study of Tregs in tolerant kidney transplant recipients. To note about this clone: Antigen unknown.

Notes on the study in general: This study did not directly address biological reproducibility. The most relevant donor-specific Treg TCRbeta repertoire apparently came from expansion with activated donor B cells. For some patients, primers changed over time, blocking nucleotide-level comparison.

Related graft donors supplied nonmyeloablative bone marrow transplants, and mixed chimerism was transient. Unstimulated regulatory T cells (CD4+CD25+CD127-), CD4+CD25- non-regulatory cells, CD4 and CD8 cells were FACS-sorted from thawed PBMCs. TCRdb's copy holds only in-frame clones and misses some; the assay was immunoSEQ multiplex PCR. The table has 65,000 to 85,000 clones, about 91% seen once; the top ten hold 1.6%. This sequence originates from a human patient who received a combined kidney and bone marrow transplant. Some of the T cells might come from the graft donor. Here the sequenced sample was CD4+ T cells from blood (PBMCs), taken 24 months after the transplant.

The CDR3 here is CASSQDPSGYNEQFF. CDR3 bases: TGCGCCAGCAGCCAAGACCCGAGCGGATACAATGAGCAGTTCTTC. The rearrangement links TRBV4-3 to TRBJ2-1, with a possible D match to TRBD2 (5 bases). The CDR3 is made up of 15 amino acids. The germline V gene encodes CDR1 LGHNA and CDR2 YSLEER. The V gene lost 0 bases and the J gene lost 4 bases, with 10 bases spanning the gap.